This T cell receptor (beta chain) was retrieved from a study of T cell responses to AZD1222 COVID-19 vaccine. Whole-study context: Investigators merged groups given second doses at roughly 4 or roughly 12 weeks.

This CDR3 has 13 amino acids. Germline assignment: CDR1 SGHDN and CDR2 FVKESK. Between the trimmed V and J ends, which lost 0 bases and 6 bases, there was a span of 9 bases. Comment on this clone: The antigen is undetermined.

General study findings and limits: Baseline seropositivity characterized only a handful of AZD1222 recipients. Spike was spanned by vaccine-associated CD4 TCRs, with dominance at 160-218 and 743-854. Nearly half of the spike-specific TCRs reportedly recognize variant regions that carry no mutations.

Some clones are missing from TCRdb's copy, which holds only in-frame ones; the method was immunoSEQ multiplex PCR. The table has 95,000 to 150,000 clones, roughly nine tenths seen once; the top ten hold around 7.2%. The specimen comprised peripheral blood, sampled on day 0 of AZD1222 vaccination. This clonotype originated in an adult in good health. The gene calls are TRBV14 and TRBJ2-7; the D is unclear. CDR3 protein: CASSQDIFVEQYF. As DNA, the CDR3 is TGTGCCAGCAGCCAAGACATCTTCGTCGAGCAGTACTTC.